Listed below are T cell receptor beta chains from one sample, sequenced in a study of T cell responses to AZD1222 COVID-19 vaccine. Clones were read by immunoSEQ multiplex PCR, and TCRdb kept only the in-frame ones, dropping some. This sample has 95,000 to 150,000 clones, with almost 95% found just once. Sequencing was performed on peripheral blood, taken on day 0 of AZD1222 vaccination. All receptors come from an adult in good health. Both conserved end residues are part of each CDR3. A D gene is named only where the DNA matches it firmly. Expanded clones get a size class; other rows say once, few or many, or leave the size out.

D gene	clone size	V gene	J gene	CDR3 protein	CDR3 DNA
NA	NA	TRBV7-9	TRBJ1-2	CASSLARGDYGYTF	TGTGCCAGCAGCTTAGCCCGGGGAGACTATGGCTACACCTTC
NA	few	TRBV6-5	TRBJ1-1	CASSSAQGDTEAFF	TGTGCCAGCAGTTCGGCTCAAGGTGACACTGAAGCTTTCTTT
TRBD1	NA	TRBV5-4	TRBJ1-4	CASSLGPTGTTNEKLFF	TGTGCCAGCAGCTTGGGCCCGACAGGGACAACTAATGAAAAACTGTTTTTT
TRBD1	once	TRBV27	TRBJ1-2	CASRLGQGAYGYTF	TGTGCCAGCAGGCTCGGACAGGGGGCCTATGGCTACACCTTC
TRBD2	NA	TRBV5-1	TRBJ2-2	CASSGGLAGNTGELFF	TGCGCCAGCAGCGGAGGACTAGCGGGAAACACCGGGGAGCTGTTTTTT
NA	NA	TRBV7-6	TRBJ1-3	CASRKDSSSGNTIYF	TGTGCCAGCAGGAAGGACTCCAGCTCTGGAAACACCATATATTTT
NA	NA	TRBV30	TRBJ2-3	CAWSRRYDTQYF	TGTGCCTGGTCTAGGAGGTATGATACGCAGTATTTT
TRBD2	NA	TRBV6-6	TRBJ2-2	CASSYFASGGAGELFF	TGTGCCAGCAGTTACTTTGCTAGCGGGGGCGCCGGGGAGCTGTTTTTT
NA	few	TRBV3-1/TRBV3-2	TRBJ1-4	CASSHFGEGEKLFF	TGTGCCAGCAGCCATTTCGGGGAGGGTGAAAAACTGTTTTTT
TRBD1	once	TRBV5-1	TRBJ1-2	CASSLATGARANYGYTF	TGCGCCAGCAGCTTGGCCACAGGGGCACGGGCTAACTATGGCTACACCTTC
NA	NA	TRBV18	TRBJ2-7	CASSPPSVKSYEQYF	TGTGCCAGCTCACCACCGAGTGTCAAGTCCTACGAGCAGTACTTC
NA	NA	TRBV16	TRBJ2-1	CASSPQGLGEQFF	TGTGCCAGCAGCCCCCAGGGTCTGGGTGAGCAGTTCTTC
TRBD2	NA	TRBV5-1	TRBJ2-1	CASSLGLAGVVEQFF	TGCGCCAGCAGCTTGGGACTAGCGGGGGTTGTTGAGCAGTTCTTC
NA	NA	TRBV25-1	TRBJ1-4	CASTGTPNEKLFF	TGTGCCAGCACCGGGACGCCGAATGAAAAACTGTTTTTT
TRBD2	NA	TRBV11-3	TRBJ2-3	CASSFLSGKGLRSTDTQYF	TGTGCCAGCAGCTTCCTTAGCGGGAAGGGTCTGAGGAGCACAGATACGCAGTATTTT
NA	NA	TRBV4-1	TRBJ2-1	CASSQGIPLRSGNNEQFF	TGCGCCAGCAGCCAAGGAATTCCATTGAGGTCGGGTAACAATGAGCAGTTCTTC
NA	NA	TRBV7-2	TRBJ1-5	CASGGAGGNQPQHF	TGTGCCAGCGGCGGCGCTGGGGGGAATCAGCCCCAGCATTTT
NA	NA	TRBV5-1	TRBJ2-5	CASSPSGRNQETQYF	TGCGCCAGCAGCCCCTCGGGGAGGAACCAAGAGACCCAGTACTTC
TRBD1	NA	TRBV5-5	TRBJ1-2	CASSFGQGLYGYTF	TGTGCCAGCAGCTTCGGACAGGGACTTTATGGCTACACCTTC
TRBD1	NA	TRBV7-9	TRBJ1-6	CASSRQGDGSPLHF	TGTGCCAGCAGCCGACAGGGGGATGGTTCACCCCTCCACTTT
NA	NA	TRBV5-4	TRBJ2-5	CASSRSGTEETQYF	TGTGCCAGCAGCCGGTCTGGGACTGAAGAGACCCAGTACTTC
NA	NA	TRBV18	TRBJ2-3	CASSPPAGTDTQYF	TGTGCCAGCTCCCCCCCTGCGGGCACAGATACGCAGTATTTT
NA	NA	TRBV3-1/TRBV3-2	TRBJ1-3	CASSFHRESGNTIYF	TGTGCCAGCAGCTTTCACAGGGAATCAGGAAACACCATATATTTT
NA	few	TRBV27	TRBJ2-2	CASSGSGNTGELFF	TGTGCCAGCAGCGGGAGTGGAAACACCGGGGAGCTGTTTTTT
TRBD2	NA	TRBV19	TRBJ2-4	CASSRLAGGIAKNIQYF	TGTGCCAGTAGTAGACTAGCGGGGGGGATAGCCAAAAACATTCAGTACTTC
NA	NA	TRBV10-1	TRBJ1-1	CASSESGWTEAFF	TGCGCCAGCAGTGAGTCGGGGTGGACTGAAGCTTTCTTT
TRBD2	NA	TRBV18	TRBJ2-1	CASSASGSDEQFF	TGTGCCAGCTCGGCTAGCGGGAGCGATGAGCAGTTCTTC
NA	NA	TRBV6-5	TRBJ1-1	CATRQGTEAFF	TGTGCCACGAGGCAGGGAACTGAAGCTTTCTTT
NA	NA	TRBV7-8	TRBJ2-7	CASSLGDEQYF	TGTGCCAGCAGCTTGGGGGACGAGCAGTACTTC
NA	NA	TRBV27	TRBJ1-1	CASSLVGANTEAFF	TGTGCCAGCAGTTTAGTAGGGGCGAACACTGAAGCTTTCTTT
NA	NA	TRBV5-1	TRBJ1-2	CASSLEVRDINGYTF	TGCGCCAGCAGCTTGGAGGTCAGGGACATAAACGGCTACACCTTC
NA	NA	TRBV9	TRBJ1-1	CASSVESMNTEAFF	TGTGCCAGCAGCGTAGAATCCATGAACACTGAAGCTTTCTTT
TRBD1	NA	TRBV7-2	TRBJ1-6	CASSLGGDSSYNSPLHF	TGTGCCAGCAGCTTAGGGGGGGACAGCTCCTATAATTCACCCCTCCACTTT
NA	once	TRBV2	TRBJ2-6	CASSPDSSGANVLTF	TGTGCCAGCAGCCCCGACAGCTCTGGGGCCAACGTCCTGACTTTC
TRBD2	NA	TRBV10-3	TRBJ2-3	CAISESYSGRTPDTQYF	TGTGCCATCAGTGAAAGTTATAGCGGGAGGACGCCAGATACGCAGTATTTT
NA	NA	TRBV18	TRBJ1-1	CASSPPHGGGTEAFF	TGTGCCAGCTCACCACCGCACGGAGGGGGTACTGAAGCTTTCTTT
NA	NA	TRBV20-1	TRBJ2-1	CSAPDNNEQFF	TGCAGTGCCCCAGATAACAATGAGCAGTTCTTC
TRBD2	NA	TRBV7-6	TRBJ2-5	CASSLGGGGSQQETQYF	TGTGCCAGCAGCTTAGGTGGCGGGGGGTCCCAACAAGAGACCCAGTACTTC
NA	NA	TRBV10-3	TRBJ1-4	CAISETGQGEKLFF	TGTGCCATCAGTGAAACAGGGCAGGGGGAAAAACTGTTTTTT
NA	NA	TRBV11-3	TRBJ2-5	CASSFGLQETQYF	TGTGCCAGCAGCTTCGGCCTGCAAGAGACCCAGTACTTC
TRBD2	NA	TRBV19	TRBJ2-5	CASSRRGLAGEGETQYF	TGTGCCAGTAGTCGCAGGGGACTAGCGGGAGAGGGTGAGACCCAGTACTTC
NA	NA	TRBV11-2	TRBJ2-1	CASSSRQDPRGSYNEQFF	TGTGCCAGCAGCTCACGGCAGGACCCCCGAGGCTCCTACAATGAGCAGTTCTTC
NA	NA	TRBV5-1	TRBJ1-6	CASSLVGEHTSPLHF	TGCGCCAGCAGCTTGGTGGGGGAACATACTTCACCCCTCCACTTT
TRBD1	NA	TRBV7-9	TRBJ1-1	CASSRQGGRGNTEAFF	TGTGCCAGCAGCCGACAGGGGGGACGGGGGAACACTGAAGCTTTCTTT
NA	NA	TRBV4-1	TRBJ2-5	CASSQGIAQETQYF	TGCGCCAGCAGCCAAGGAATAGCTCAAGAGACCCAGTACTTC
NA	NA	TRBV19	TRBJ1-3	CASSISIAGNTIYF	TGTGCCAGTAGTATCTCGATTGCTGGAAACACCATATATTTT
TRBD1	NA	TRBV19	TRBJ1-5	CASSLTGEQPQHF	TGTGCCAGTAGTTTAACAGGGGAACAGCCCCAGCATTTT
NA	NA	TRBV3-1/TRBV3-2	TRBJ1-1	CASSQGADGTEAFF	TGTGCCAGCAGCCAAGGGGCGGATGGCACTGAAGCTTTCTTT
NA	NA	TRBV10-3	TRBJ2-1	CAISEYQGDEQFF	TGTGCCATCAGTGAGTACCAGGGCGATGAGCAGTTCTTC
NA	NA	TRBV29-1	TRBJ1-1	CSVEGGPLECTEAFF	TGCAGCGTTGAAGGGGGACCCCTCGAGTGCACTGAAGCTTTCTTT
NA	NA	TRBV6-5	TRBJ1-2	CVALRALGPYGYTF	TGTGTCGCGTTACGGGCCCTAGGACCTTATGGCTACACCTTC
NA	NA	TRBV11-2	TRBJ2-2	CASSQRAGRTGELFF	TGTGCCAGCAGCCAGAGGGCAGGGAGGACCGGGGAGCTGTTTTTT
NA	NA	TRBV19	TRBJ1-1	CASSIDPQGVTFF	TGTGCCAGTAGTATAGATCCCCAGGGAGTGACTTTCTTT
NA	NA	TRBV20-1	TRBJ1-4	CSATLNEKLFF	TGCAGTGCTACCCTAAATGAAAAACTGTTTTTT
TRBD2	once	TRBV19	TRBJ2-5	CASSMFPRTSGFFQETQYF	TGTGCCAGTAGTATGTTTCCCCGGACTAGCGGGTTCTTCCAAGAGACCCAGTACTTC
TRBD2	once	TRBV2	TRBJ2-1	CASSGASGGADEQFF	TGTGCCAGCAGTGGCGCTAGCGGGGGGGCGGATGAGCAGTTCTTC
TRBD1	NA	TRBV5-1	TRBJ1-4	CASSLGYGTEGEKLFF	TGCGCCAGCAGCCTCGGGTACGGGACAGAGGGGGAAAAACTGTTTTTT
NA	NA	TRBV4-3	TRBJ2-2	CASSQVGRNTGELFF	TGCGCCAGCAGCCAAGTGGGGAGGAACACCGGGGAGCTGTTTTTT